This T cell receptor beta chain comes out of a study of T-cell memory formation after mild COVID-19. In the study overall: TCR clusters showed largely donor specificity.

This clonotype came up a few times. Its antigen is unidentified. Constant-segment primers served in 5'RACE that generated TCR alpha and TCR beta cDNA libraries bearing sample barcodes and UMIs. Each CDR3 protein is one row after TCRdb ran MiXCR on the 5' RACE reads. The sample gives more than 200,000 distinct CDR3 sequences, about a sixth of which show up once; around 3.8% is in the top ten. Findings and limits, study-wide: For contracting clones, CD4+ ones sat mainly in CM and EM, CD8+ in EMRA. Second-wave clones peaking on day 37 lacked confirmed SARS-CoV-2 specificity.

The germline V gene has CDR1 SNHLY and CDR2 FYNNEI. Trimming removed 3 bases from V and 5 bases from J, with 13 bases in between. The CDR3 is 14 residues long. This clonotype was obtained from a man aged 18 to 30 who had mild COVID-19 (a few samples of this study predate the infection). Cell type and time point are not known. The chain has TRBV2 and TRBJ1-2, with D unresolved. The specimen was PBMCs or a T cell subset sorted from them (not recorded which). The CDR3 DNA reads as TGTGCCAGCAGTGACGGGCGAAATTGGTATGGCTACACCTTC. This codes for CASSDGRNWYGYTF.